This T cell receptor beta chain was captured by sequencing in a study of OX40 agonist ivuxolimab in advanced cancers. Blood was sampled at baseline, cycle 4 day 1, and cycle 7 day 1. General study results and limits: Circulating CD4+ and CD8+ T cells showed clonal expansion by week 6 at 0.1 to 3.0 mg/kg.

A note on this clone: The antigen remains undetermined.

TCRdb's copy holds only in-frame clones and misses some; the assay was immunoSEQ multiplex PCR. This table has approximately 66,000 clones, over 75% appearing once. The CDR3 runs 16 residues. From germline, CDR1 is MNHEY and CDR2 SMNVEV (reference sequence). The ends were cut back, 1 base at V and 3 bases at J, with 16 bases in the middle. Sequencing used CD4+ or CD8+ T cells sorted from blood, obtained in a trial of the OX40 agonist ivuxolimab. This clonotype was sampled from an adult with an advanced solid tumor such as melanoma, head and neck, liver or kidney cancer. V gene TRBV27 combines with J gene TRBJ2-7; the D call may be TRBD1 or TRBD2 (6 bases each). The CDR3 DNA reads TGTGCCAGCAGTTTATTACAGGGAGGCCTCTTCTACGAGCAGTACTTC. Residues: CASSLLQGGLFYEQYF.